Listed below are T cell receptor beta chains from one sample, sequenced in a study of cytomegalovirus exposure and HLA in healthy donors. Assay used: immunoSEQ multiplex PCR; TCRdb lists only in-frame clones, some missing. The table shows over 110,000 clones, with approximately 82% occurring only once. The specimen sequenced was PBMCs. These receptors all come from a woman aged 55-70 years in good health and CMV-seropositive. Each CDR3 is given with its conserved first and last residue. D genes are given only for firm matches. The size field is filled for only some rows; it gives once, few, many or a size class.

D,V,size,length,J,CDR3,DNA
TRBD1,TRBV9,-,15,TRBJ1-4,CASNPTGATNEKLFF,TGTGCCAGCAACCCGACAGGGGCAACTAATGAAAAACTGTTTTTT
TRBD2,TRBV5-1,-,16,TRBJ2-7,CASSPSVASGLGEQYF,TGCGCCAGCAGCCCGAGTGTGGCTAGCGGCTTAGGCGAGCAGTACTTC
TRBD1,TRBV28,-,13,TRBJ2-7,CASSDRGLREQYF,TGTGCCAGCAGCGACAGGGGGCTGCGCGAGCAGTACTTC
-,TRBV5-1,once,12,TRBJ2-1,CASSPLGHEQFF,TGCGCCAGCAGCCCGCTAGGCCATGAGCAGTTCTTC
-,TRBV18,-,13,TRBJ1-2,CASSPGNNYGYTF,TGTGCCAGCTCACCCGGGAATAACTATGGCTACACCTTC
TRBD1,TRBV28,-,15,TRBJ1-1,CASSHQTGGNTEAFF,TGTGCCAGCAGTCACCAGACAGGGGGAAACACTGAAGCTTTCTTT
TRBD2,TRBV7-2,-,15,TRBJ2-1,CASRSLAGTLNEQFF,TGTGCCAGCAGATCGTTAGCGGGAACTCTCAATGAGCAGTTCTTC
TRBD1,TRBV28,-,14,TRBJ2-5,CASSKPGQLIAQYF,TGTGCCAGCAGTAAACCGGGACAGCTTATTGCCCAGTACTTC
-,TRBV7-6,-,13,TRBJ1-2,CASSSGGVRGYTF,TGTGCCAGCAGCTCCGGTGGAGTGCGGGGCTACACCTTC
TRBD2,TRBV2,-,15,TRBJ2-3,CASRGLAGVPDTQYF,TGTGCCAGCAGGGGACTAGCGGGAGTACCAGATACGCAGTATTTT
-,TRBV30,-,12,TRBJ1-1,CAWGSPAELAFF,TGTGCCTGGGGGTCTCCGGCGGAGTTAGCTTTCTTT
TRBD1,TRBV5-1,-,15,TRBJ2-2,CASSFRDRGTGELFF,TGCGCCAGCAGCTTCCGGGACAGGGGGACCGGGGAGCTGTTTTTT
-,TRBV5-6,few,14,TRBJ2-1,CASSHLARSDEQFF,TGTGCCAGCAGCCACCTAGCCCGGTCGGATGAGCAGTTCTTC
-,TRBV28,-,16,TRBJ2-7,CASSSLPGGHGSKQYF,TGTGCCAGCAGTTCCCTCCCTGGAGGGCACGGATCGAAGCAGTACTTC
TRBD2,TRBV4-2,-,16,TRBJ2-1,CASSPRAGGTYNEQFF,TGTGCCAGCAGCCCAAGAGCGGGAGGTACCTACAATGAGCAGTTCTTC
TRBD1,TRBV6-1,once,15,TRBJ2-2,CASQKQGSSTGELFF,TGTGCCAGCCAAAAACAGGGGTCGAGCACCGGGGAGCTGTTTTTT
TRBD2,TRBV5-8,-,15,TRBJ2-3,CASSVIAGGTDTQYF,TGTGCCAGCAGCGTAATAGCGGGAGGCACAGATACGCAGTATTTT
-,TRBV7-3,once,14,TRBJ2-3,CASSSQGFTDTQYF,TGTGCCAGCAGCTCCCAGGGATTCACAGATACGCAGTATTTT
TRBD1,TRBV6-5,few,14,TRBJ2-7,CASSYSGTVYEQYF,TGTGCCAGCAGTTACTCCGGGACAGTCTACGAGCAGTACTTC
TRBD1,TRBV5-1,-,13,TRBJ1-2,CASSLGQGQGYTF,TGCGCCAGCAGCTTGGGACAGGGGCAGGGCTACACCTTC
-,TRBV30,-,11,TRBJ1-1,CAWSGEWESFF,TGTGCCTGGAGTGGGGAGTGGGAGAGTTTCTTT
TRBD2,TRBV7-8,-,16,TRBJ2-3,CASSSGLAEGTDTQYF,TGTGCCAGCAGCTCGGGACTAGCGGAGGGGACAGATACGCAGTATTTT
TRBD1,TRBV4-3,-,17,TRBJ2-2,CASSYRGEGSNTGELFF,TGCGCCAGCAGCTACAGGGGCGAGGGATCGAACACCGGGGAGCTGTTTTTT
-,TRBV5-5,-,17,TRBJ1-1,CASSLKVGTGLNTEAFF,TGTGCCAGCAGCTTGAAAGTTGGTACAGGTTTGAACACTGAAGCTTTCTTT
TRBD1,TRBV5-1,once,13,TRBJ1-4,CATRQGAGEKLFF,TGCGCCACCCGACAGGGGGCCGGAGAAAAACTGTTTTTT
-,TRBV6-6,-,15,TRBJ1-3,CASSYLGGAGNTIYF,TGTGCCAGCAGTTACTTAGGCGGGGCTGGAAACACCATATATTTT
TRBD1,TRBV5-6,-,16,TRBJ1-2,CASLGAGTDPNYGYTF,TGTGCCAGCCTGGGGGCCGGGACAGATCCAAACTATGGCTACACCTTC
TRBD2,TRBV27,-,17,TRBJ2-3,CASRTRDYGVSTDTQYF,TGTGCCAGCAGGACCCGGGACTATGGGGTTAGCACAGATACGCAGTATTTT
-,TRBV7-2,-,14,TRBJ2-7,CASSSLASSYEQYF,TGTGCCAGCAGCTCTCTAGCGTCCAGCTACGAGCAGTACTTC
TRBD2,TRBV4-3,-,17,TRBJ2-1,CASSHLARLAEHNEQFF,TGCGCCAGCAGCCATCTCGCCCGACTAGCGGAGCACAATGAGCAGTTCTTC
-,TRBV7-9,-,16,TRBJ2-5,CASSSKAPGAGETQYF,TGTGCCAGCAGCTCTAAGGCGCCGGGCGCGGGAGAGACCCAGTACTTC
-,TRBV7-6,-,13,TRBJ1-1,CASSLGRGAEAFF,TGTGCCAGCAGCTTAGGGCGGGGGGCAGAGGCTTTCTTT
TRBD1,TRBV19,-,16,TRBJ2-2,CASSTGTGPYTGELFF,TGTGCCAGTAGTACAGGGACAGGACCATACACCGGGGAGCTGTTTTTT
-,TRBV7-9,once,15,TRBJ1-1,CASSHPSRGPTEAFF,TGTGCCAGCAGCCACCCTTCCAGGGGCCCCACTGAAGCTTTCTTT
-,TRBV28,-,13,TRBJ2-3,CASSFEGGDTQYF,TGTGCCAGCAGTTTTGAGGGAGGAGATACGCAGTATTTT
TRBD1,TRBV7-8,-,15,TRBJ1-1,CASSSRQGRGTEAFF,TGTGCCAGCAGCTCGAGACAGGGGCGCGGTACTGAAGCTTTCTTT
TRBD1,TRBV10-3,few,13,TRBJ2-7,CAISAGQGDEQYF,TGTGCCATCAGTGCGGGACAGGGGGACGAGCAGTACTTC
TRBD2,TRBV6-6,-,16,TRBJ2-1,CASSSGTSGRYHEQFF,TGTGCCAGCAGTTCCGGGACTAGCGGGAGATACCATGAGCAGTTCTTC
TRBD2,TRBV5-1,few,17,TRBJ2-2,CASRLPSGSWNTGELFF,TGCGCCAGCAGACTCCCTAGCGGGAGTTGGAACACCGGGGAGCTGTTTTTT
TRBD1,TRBV30,few,17,TRBJ1-6,CAWSHNRGRSYNSPLHF,TGTGCCTGGTCGCATAACAGGGGGCGCTCCTATAATTCACCCCTCCACTTT